A few counts support the clone carrying this TCR beta chain. Antigen: not known. This sample was taken from a study of CD8 T cells in ankylosing spondylitis. Study findings and constraints: It appeared that ankylosing spondylitis blood was characterized by a TCR beta motif of fewer than ten highly homologous variants.

One entry per CDR3 protein results from TCRdb running MiXCR on the 5' RACE reads. The profile shows approximately 250,000 distinct CDR3 sequences, over 7% of them singletons. V shed 2 bases and J shed 3 bases, with 8 bases lying between them. CDR1 SGHRS and CDR2 YFSETQ come from the germline V gene. The CDR3 spans 14 residues. V gene TRBV5-1 combines with J gene TRBJ2-2, with D possibly TRBD2 on 6 matching bases. The source material was blood, either unsorted or a sorted T cell fraction (not recorded which). The receptor was derived from a female donor with ankylosing spondylitis or in good health (not recorded which). The CDR3 bases are TGCGCCAGCAGCTTCGGAGGGGACACCGGGGAGCTGTTTTTT. Its translation is CASSFGGDTGELFF.